Presented here are 8 T cell receptor beta chains from one specimen sequenced in a study of cytomegalovirus exposure and HLA in healthy donors. Sequencing was performed with immunoSEQ multiplex PCR; in TCRdb, only in-frame clones are kept and a portion is missing. The data hold approximately 120,000 clones, with 89% observed a single time. Sequences were obtained from PBMCs. These receptors came from a woman aged 18-30 years in good health and CMV-seronegative.

This clone was recorded a few times. The CDR3 bases are TGCGCCAGCAGCGACTGGTGGCCAGGGGCCGGCGAGCAGTACTTC. Protein sequence: CASSDWWPGAGEQYF. The chain links TRBV4-1 to TRBJ2-7, with D perhaps matching TRBD1 (6 bases). Germline V gives CDR1 MGHRA, CDR2 YSYEKL. Trimming cost V 5 bases and J 6 bases, with 20 bases left between them. CDR3 length equals 15 residues.

The chain combines TRBV6-6 with TRBJ2-5; TRBD2 matches 14 bases. Germline-derived CDR1 and CDR2 are MNHNY and SVGAGI (reference sequence). The V and J ends lost 6 bases and 5 bases, in that order; junction bases with no gene match: 8. The CDR3 is 16 residues long. The CDR3 is CASRTGTSGSSETQYF. The CDR3 DNA sequence: TGTGCCAGCAGGACAGGGACTAGCGGGAGCTCGGAGACCCAGTACTTC.

The genes are TRBV5-4 and TRBJ1-3; 8 bases agree with TRBD1. The CDR3 totals 15 residues. With V trimmed by 1 base and J by 1 base, 1 base remained unmatched. Germline V gene lookup returns CDR1 SGHNT and CDR2 YYREEE (reference sequence). In nucleotides, the CDR3 is TGTGCCAGCAGCTTGCGACAGGGGTCTGGAAACACCATATATTTT. It is translated as CASSLRQGSGNTIYF.

V gene TRBV2 combines with J gene TRBJ2-5, with 7 bases matching TRBD2. The CDR3 runs to 12 residues. The ends lost 8 bases at V and 4 bases at J; junction bases unmatched: 4. The germline CDR1 and CDR2 sequences are SNHLY and FYNNEI. The CDR3 reads CASLSGGETQYF. Here the CDR3 DNA reads TGTGCCAGCTTATCGGGAGGAGAGACCCAGTACTTC.

The chain employs TRBV2 and TRBJ2-7; 7 bases line up with TRBD1. The CDR3 totals 21 residues. Losses at the gene ends were 3 bases for V and 4 bases for J; bases not matched to a gene: 27. The germline V gene encodes CDR1 SNHLY and CDR2 FYNNEI. The CDR3 region is CASSDFIFVAISGQSGYEQYF. The CDR3 coding sequence is TGTGCCAGCAGTGATTTCATCTTCGTGGCCATTTCGGGACAGAGCGGTTACGAGCAGTACTTC.

The rearrangement links TRBV11-2 to TRBJ2-7, with D maybe TRBD1 (5 bases). Germline loops: CDR1 SGHAT, CDR2 FQNNGV. Trimming pared 1 base from V and 6 bases from J, leaving 10 bases between. CDR3 size: 13 residues. The CDR3 is CASSLGGTSEQYF. CDR3 DNA: TGTGCCAGCAGCTTAGGGGGCACCTCCGAGCAGTACTTC. Supplemented by reference TRBV11-2 and TRBJ2-7, the full variable domain reads EAGVAQSPRYKIIEKRQSVAFWCNPISGHATLYWYQQILGQGPKLLIQFQNNGVVDDSQLPKDRFSAERLKGVDSTLKIQPAKLEDSAVYLCASSLGGTSEQYFGPGTRLTVT.

The rearrangement joins TRBV28 to TRBJ1-1; possible D gene TRBD1, 6 bases. Germline V gives CDR1 MDHEN, CDR2 SYDVKM. The V and J ends lost 5 bases and 1 base respectively, with 11 bases between them. This CDR3 is built from 14 residues. DNA of the CDR3: TGTGCCAGCAGTAGGGACATCTCGAACACTGAAGCTTTCTTT. Translated, it gives CASSRDISNTEAFF.

The CDR3 protein is CASTSGAGGGNQPQHF. CDR3 nucleotide sequence: TGTGCCAGTACCTCCGGGGCGGGGGGTGGTAATCAGCCCCAGCATTTT. This chain uses TRBV19 with TRBJ1-5; the D gene is possibly TRBD1 (5 bases). V was clipped by 7 bases and J by 4 bases, with 20 bases between them. The CDR3 consists of 16 residues. Per the germline V gene, CDR1 is LNHDA and CDR2 is SQIVND (reference sequence). Full variable domain (outside the CDR3, taken from reference TRBV19 and TRBJ1-5): DGGITQSPKYLFRKEGQNVTLSCEQNLNHDAMYWYRQDPGQGLRLIYYSQIVNDFQKGDIAEGYSVSREKKESFPLTVTSAQKNPTAFYLCASTSGAGGGNQPQHFGDGTRLSIL.